This T cell receptor (beta chain) was identified during a study of T cell responses to AZD1222 COVID-19 vaccine (dated by TCRdb to 2020 to 2022). At the level of the whole study: A total of just over 230 trial participants underwent TCR sequencing, of whom under 220 had received two doses of AZD1222 and about 26 had received two doses of the MenACWY control vaccine. Trial participants were enrolled by age into subgroups of 18-55, 56-69 and 70-plus years, and around 150, 28 and 57 TCR-sequenced participants, respectively, were included in these subgroups. What the authors observed across the whole study: In the small 56-69-year group, the increase in depth fell short of significance, most likely because of low power. Vaccine-associated CD4 TCRs spanned the whole spike protein, with dominant responses in regions 160-218 and 743-854. Conclusions about previously exposed vaccinees are limited because only a handful of AZD1222 recipients were SARS-CoV-2 seropositive at baseline. No day 14 peak-response samples were available, so repertoires were characterized only after the peak T cell response. Nearly half of unique spike-specific TCRs reportedly recognized epitopes outside regions mutated in the B.1.351 and B.1.1.7 variants. After two AZD1222 doses, both the breadth and the depth of spike-specific TCRs were significantly higher than at day 0 and than in MenACWY recipients. Participants were mostly white British and included more females than males, and it was suggested by the authors that clonal diversity may have been underestimated.

This clone was counted between two and nine times. Its cognate antigen has yet to be identified. No much larger clone exists at a distance of one base, and base qualities are not known. In light of the paper, this sample's time point label describes: about 28 days (+/-7) after the second vaccine dose. AZD1222 recipients whose second dose came at about 4 weeks and those whose second dose came at about 12 weeks were combined into one group, since spike-specific TCR depth and breadth did not differ between the two schedules. Vaccinee samples came from UK trials COV001 and COV002, including a single-blind randomized controlled phase 2/3 trial of AZD1222 (ChAdOx1 nCoV-19) in healthy adults. Trial participant PBMC samples were collected at day 0 and day 28 after the second dose for TCRbeta chain sequencing. V is clipped by 0 bases and J by 0 bases, and the sequence between their germline boundaries is 7 bases long. From the cysteine through the phenylalanine, the CDR3 covers 15 amino acids. Kept here is only the CDR3 DNA, which spans 45 bases and is read in frame from base 1. The germline V gene gives CDR1 as MNHEY and CDR2 as SVGAGI.

The CDR3 regions of human TCRbeta chains were subjected to immunosequencing. In the paper's pipeline: Repertoire TCRs were checked for matches against a reference library of SARS-CoV-2-specific TCRs that had been generated using the MIRA antigen-specificity platform. Breadth was defined as the fraction of unique TCRs that were SARS-CoV-2-associated, and depth was defined as the fraction of total T cells that were SARS-CoV-2-associated. Using the MIRA data, each spike-specific TCR was mapped to the spike region that the TCR reacts to and placed in a CD4 or CD8 class. Log10-transformed breadth and depth values were compared by one-way ANOVA with Sidak's multiple comparisons tests. TCRdb retrieved this table from immuneACCESS and kept in-frame rearrangements only. Not all clones are present; in checked studies, unresolved V genes account for under half, and no reason is known for the remainder. V, J and clone size reflect that table, while D and trimming were determined from the DNA. For this sample the table gives roughly 150,000 clones, of which 70% to 90% were detected only once. The leading ten clones occupy more than 3% of the sample.

The receptor was derived from an adult who received the AZD1222 COVID-19 vaccine. Sample: peripheral blood, taken 28 days after the second AZD1222 dose. In this chain, TRBV6-5 is recombined with TRBJ2-3; the D gene lacks a confident call. The nucleotide sequence reads TGTGCCAGCAGTTACTCAGTCAGGAGCACAGATACGCAGTATTTT. It is translated as CASSYSVRSTDTQYF.